This entry lists 30 T cell receptor beta chains sequenced from one sample in a study of neurological immune-mediated disorders. One entry per CDR3 protein results from TCRdb running MiXCR on the 5' RACE reads. The table lists 85,000 to 100,000 distinct CDR3 sequences, roughly 3.5% of them singletons. The material sequenced was PBMCs. All receptors derive from a woman between 18 and 29 years old with multiple sclerosis.

This clonotype was detected ten times or more. This chain links TRBV27 with TRBJ1-5, with D tentatively TRBD1 (5 bases). Germline values: CDR1 MNHEY, CDR2 SMNVEV (reference sequence). V lost 5 bases and J 2 bases, leaving 19 bases between the germline ends. This CDR3 has 17 amino acids. CDR3 DNA sequence: TGTGCCAGCAGTCCCGACCCGACAGTTGCGCGCAATCAGCCCCAGCATTTT. Translation gives CASSPDPTVARNQPQHF.

This clonotype came up many times. The chain employs TRBV12-3 or TRBV12-4 and TRBJ1-6, with D tentatively TRBD1 (5 bases). The germline V and J ends were trimmed by 3 bases and 5 bases, with 11 bases remaining between them. This CDR3 contains 15 residues. The CDR3 region has the DNA TGTGCCAGCAGTTTTTGGCAGACAGATAATTCACCCCTCCACTTT. Residues: CASSFWQTDNSPLHF.

This clonotype was seen many times. The V call is TRBV5-1, the J call TRBJ2-1; D not certain. The germline CDR1 and CDR2 sequences are SGHRS and YFSETQ. The V end was cut by 0 bases, the J end by 8 bases, with 12 bases between. CDR3 length: 14 amino acids. CDR3 in DNA: TGCGCCAGCAGCTTGGCCGCACATCGCGATGAGCAGTTCTTC. This codes for CASSLAAHRDEQFF.

At least ten counts were recorded for this clonotype. Compared with germline, one end of the junction differs, possibly owing to a read error. This chain uses TRBV5-1 with TRBJ1-2, with 7 bases identical to TRBD1. The CDR3 runs 14 residues. The germline gives CDR1 SGHRS, CDR2 YFSETQ. The CDR3 region is CASSSGQPLGGYTF. In DNA form, the CDR3 reads TGCGCCAGCAGCTCGGGACAGCCGCTGGGCGGCTACACTTTC.

The sample holds many counts of this clonotype. This chain uses TRBV20-1 with TRBJ2-5; no firm D call. Between the trimmed V and J ends, which lost 4 bases and 0 bases, there was a span of 3 bases. CDR1 and CDR2 (germline): DFQATT, SNEGSKA (reference sequence). There are 11 residues in the CDR3. Here the CDR3 reads CSAKYQETQYF. Written as DNA, the CDR3 is TGCAGTGCTAAGTACCAAGAGACCCAGTACTTC.

There are many counts of this clonotype. The rearrangement uses TRBV20-1 and TRBJ2-7; no firm D call. Trimming took 7 bases from V and 3 from J, leaving 7 bases between them. The CDR3 has 10 residues. Germline values: CDR1 DFQATT, CDR2 SNEGSKA (reference sequence). CDR3 amino acids: CSVKGYEQYF. CDR3 coding DNA: TGCAGTGTAAAGGGCTACGAGCAGTACTTC.

This clonotype has at least ten counts. The chain links TRBV5-5 to TRBJ2-7, with unresolved D. This CDR3 contains 14 residues. Between the trimmed V and J ends, which lost 1 base and 1 base, there was a span of 9 bases. Germline CDR1 and CDR2: SGHKS and YYEKEE (reference sequence). CDR3 nucleotides: TGTGCCAGCAGCTTGCGCCTAGGTTCCTACGAGCAGTACTTC. This encodes CASSLRLGSYEQYF.

The table lists this clonotype with a few counts. The rearrangement links TRBV12-3 or TRBV12-4 to TRBJ1-2; D possibly corresponds to TRBD1 (6 bases). Between the trimmed V and J ends, which lost 5 bases and 4 bases, there was a span of 17 bases. This CDR3 has 15 amino acids. This CDR3 is CASSPTQGGGYGYTF. DNA for the CDR3: TGTGCCAGCAGTCCAACACAGGGCGGCGGCTATGGCTACACCTTC.

This clonotype was picked up many times. The V gene is TRBV6-5, the J gene TRBJ1-2, with a weak D call TRBD1 (6 bases). Germline assignment: CDR1 MNHEY and CDR2 SVGAGI. V was cut by 2 bases and J by 5 bases, with 15 bases left in between. The CDR3 loop spans 15 amino acids. Here the CDR3 reads CASSYQGTSKYGYTF. As DNA, the CDR3 is TGTGCCAGCAGTTACCAGGGGACCTCCAAATATGGCTACACCTTC.

This clonotype came up many times. CDR3 amino acids: CSASRDRAIDTQYF. The CDR3 DNA sequence: TGCAGTGCTAGCCGGGACAGAGCAATAGATACGCAGTATTTT. The V call is TRBV20-1, the J call TRBJ2-3; TRBD1 aligns across 7 bases. This CDR3 region has 14 residues. V was clipped by 3 bases and J by 5 bases; unmatched bases: 8. The germline V gene has CDR1 DFQATT and CDR2 SNEGSKA (reference sequence).

The DNA for the CDR3 is TGTGCCAGCAGTTTAGACAGGGAAGAGACCCAGTACTTC. Protein: CASSLDREETQYF. The chain combines TRBV12-3 or TRBV12-4 with TRBJ2-5; D perhaps matches TRBD1 (6 bases). V lost 1 base to trimming and J lost 3 bases, with 6 bases between them. This CDR3 spans 13 amino acids.

The table lists this clonotype with many counts. This rearrangement joins TRBV7-8 to TRBJ2-7; D unclear. V lost 6 bases and J 4 bases, leaving 22 bases between the germline ends. This CDR3 region has 16 residues. Germline values: CDR1 SGHVS, CDR2 FQNEAQ. CDR3 sequence: CASRSENGKTGYEQYF. DNA of the CDR3: TGTGCCAGCAGGAGCGAGAACGGCAAAACTGGGTACGAGCAGTACTTC.

This clonotype came up many times. This chain uses TRBV7-3 with TRBJ1-1; 10 bases line up with TRBD1. The CDR3 totals 14 residues. J gave up 4 bases and V 5 bases, and 4 bases lay outside the gene matches. The germline V gene has CDR1 SGHTA and CDR2 FQGTGA. For the CDR3, the DNA is TGTGCCAGCAGCCCCGGACAGGGGGGCACTGAAGCTTTCTTT. Amino acids: CASSPGQGGTEAFF.

This clonotype was counted at least ten times. V and J are TRBV29-1 and TRBJ1-5; D may be TRBD1 (5 bases). From germline, CDR1 is SQVTM and CDR2 ANQGSEA. V lost 4 bases and J lost 5, with 12 bases in between. This CDR3 is built from 13 residues. CDR3 sequence reads: CSVGLGVDQPQHF. The CDR3 DNA sequence: TGCAGCGTTGGTTTGGGGGTGGATCAGCCCCAGCATTTT.

The genes are TRBV20-1 and TRBJ2-1; D not resolved. Deletions cut 3 bases from V and 8 bases from J, with 20 bases between. This CDR3 spans 15 amino acids. Germline CDR1 DFQATT, CDR2 SNEGSKA (reference sequence). CDR3 coding DNA: TGCAGTGCTAGTCCCCCAGTCGCGGTAGTCCATGAGCAGTTCTTC. Residues: CSASPPVAVVHEQFF.

This clonotype was counted many times. The chain links TRBV6-6 to TRBJ1-5; D is unclear. V lost 2 bases, J lost 0 bases, and 2 bases lay in between. The CDR3 has 13 residues. The germline V gene has CDR1 MNHNY and CDR2 SVGAGI (reference sequence). The CDR3 here is CASSYHSNQPQHF. The CDR3 coding sequence is TGTGCCAGCAGTTACCATAGCAATCAGCCCCAGCATTTT.

This clonotype was found many times. The V call is TRBV21-1, the J call TRBJ1-4. TRBV21-1 is noted as a pseudogene. The CDR3 runs to 13 residues. DNA for the CDR3: TGTGCCAGCACTCCAGGTGGAGAGGAAAAACTGTTTTTT. Translated: CASTPGGEEKLFF.

This clonotype was recorded at least ten times. The chain links TRBV20-1 to TRBJ2-5, with D tentatively TRBD1 (5 bases). The germline CDR1 and CDR2 sequences are DFQATT and SNEGSKA (reference sequence). Trimming pared 3 bases from V and 3 bases from J, leaving 20 bases between. The CDR3 length is 16 residues. CDR3 in amino acids: CSASIVLGDLKETQYF. The CDR3 coding sequence is TGCAGTGCTAGTATTGTCCTAGGGGATCTGAAAGAGACCCAGTACTTC.

This clonotype was recorded at least ten times. V gene TRBV2 combines with J gene TRBJ2-2; D not resolved. CDR3 size: 13 residues. Germline values: CDR1 SNHLY, CDR2 FYNNEI. Trimming cost V 8 bases and J 7 bases, with 14 bases left between them. The CDR3 here is CASVADSYGELFF. CDR3 in DNA: TGTGCCAGCGTCGCAGACTCTTACGGGGAGCTGTTTTTT.

This clonotype was detected many times. The V and J genes are TRBV7-9 and TRBJ2-3; D gene ambiguous. The CDR3 consists of 12 residues. Trimming pared 1 base from V and 4 bases from J, leaving 3 bases between. Looked up from germline, CDR1 is SEHNR and CDR2 is FQNEAQ (reference sequence). CDR3 residues: CASSLDPDTQYF. CDR3 sequence (DNA): TGTGCCAGCAGCTTAGATCCAGATACGCAGTATTTT.

This clonotype was seen repeatedly, ten times or more. The chain carries TRBV7-2 and TRBJ1-5; D gene uncertain. Germline CDR1 reads SGHTA; CDR2 reads FQGNSA. This CDR3 is 15 amino acids long. V was trimmed by 1 base and J by 0 bases, leaving 7 bases between them. The CDR3 bases are TGTGCCAGCAGCTTAGTTTCCAGTAGCAATCAGCCCCAGCATTTT. This codes for CASSLVSSSNQPQHF.

At least ten counts were recorded for this clonotype. The chain is built from TRBV5-1 and TRBJ1-1; TRBD1 aligns across 9 bases. Germline-derived CDR1 and CDR2 are SGHRS and YFSETQ. Trimming at V came to 2 bases and at J to 6 bases, leaving 5 bases not matched to a gene. The CDR3 loop spans 14 amino acids. The CDR3 coding sequence is TGCGCCAGCAGCTTCCGGGACAGGGATTCTGAAGCTTTCTTT. This sequence encodes CASSFRDRDSEAFF.

This clonotype has ten or more counts. The chain links TRBV29-1 to TRBJ1-1, with a possible D match to TRBD1 (6 bases). Between the trimmed V and J ends, which lost 2 bases and 1 base, there was a span of 14 bases. Looked up from germline, CDR1 is SQVTM and CDR2 is ANQGSEA. This CDR3 has 15 residues. For the CDR3, the DNA is TGCAGCGTTGAAACCACAGGGCTGTGGAACACTGAAGCTTTCTTT. This encodes CSVETTGLWNTEAFF.

The table lists this clonotype with many counts. The chain has TRBV28 and TRBJ2-1; 7 bases match TRBD2. This CDR3 has 16 residues. Germline V CDR1 and CDR2: MDHEN, SYDVKM. V gave up 5 bases and J gave up 3 bases; unmatched junction bases: 10. The CDR3, as DNA: TGTGCCAGCAGTATACGAGCGGGACGCGGCTACAATGAGCAGTTCTTC. Its translation: CASSIRAGRGYNEQFF.

At least ten counts were recorded for this clonotype. V and J are TRBV6-5 and TRBJ1-1; D is uncertain. CDR3 length: 14 amino acids. Germline V CDR1 and CDR2: MNHEY, SVGAGI. The V end lost 2 bases, the J end lost 6 bases, and 13 bases lay between the germline ends. The CDR3 nucleotides read TGTGCCAGCAGTTACGGGCGAGCGGGATCTGAAGCTTTCTTT. It encodes CASSYGRAGSEAFF.

This clonotype has a count of ten or more. The chain recombines TRBV7-9 with TRBJ2-7, with unresolved D. The CDR3 length is 12 residues. V was pared by 5 bases and J by 3 bases, with 8 bases between. Germline-derived CDR1 and CDR2 are SEHNR and FQNEAQ (reference sequence). This chain's CDR3 is CASSAASYEQYF. The CDR3 region has the DNA TGTGCCAGCAGCGCCGCTAGCTACGAGCAGTACTTC.

The table lists this clonotype with a few counts. This chain joins TRBV30 and TRBJ1-4, with no clear D. Between the trimmed V and J ends, which lost 0 bases and 7 bases, there was a span of 12 bases. Germline lookup yields CDR1 GTSNPN and CDR2 SVGIG (reference sequence). CDR3 length equals 14 residues. CDR3: CAWSVREESEKLFF. Written as DNA, the CDR3 is TGTGCCTGGAGTGTAAGGGAGGAGAGTGAAAAACTGTTTTTT.

This clonotype was picked up many times. The chain combines TRBV27 with TRBJ2-7; D is uncertain. Germline V CDR1 and CDR2: MNHEY, SMNVEV (reference sequence). This CDR3 region has 13 residues. V lost 2 bases, J lost 7 bases, and 12 bases lay in between. CDR3 protein: CASSLSVVSEQYF. DNA for the CDR3: TGTGCCAGCAGTTTAAGTGTCGTCTCGGAGCAGTACTTC.

This clonotype was counted only a few times. This chain uses TRBV11-2 with TRBJ2-7; D unclear. The CDR3 covers 16 residues. Germline V gives CDR1 SGHAT, CDR2 FQNNGV. V was shortened by 0 bases and J by 0 bases, with 12 bases between the two germline ends. The CDR3 region is CASSLDVNGYSYEQYF. The CDR3 DNA is TGTGCCAGCAGCTTAGATGTTAACGGCTACTCCTACGAGCAGTACTTC.

This clonotype occurred a few times. J is TRBJ2-7 and V is TRBV5-1; 10 nucleotides line up with TRBD1. Trimming cost V 7 bases and J 3 bases; bases outside gene matches: 1. Germline CDR1 reads SGHRS; CDR2 reads YFSETQ. This CDR3 is built from 12 residues. The CDR3 sequence: CASRDRGYEQYF. The DNA of the CDR3 is TGCGCCAGCCGGGACAGGGGCTACGAGCAGTACTTC.